This T cell receptor (beta chain) was retrieved from a study of blood T cell repertoires in COVID-19. In the study's own analysis: Scientists estimated how many nucleated cells there were by amplifying reference gene primers. The assay was immunoSEQ multiplex PCR, and TCRdb's table has in-frame clones only and misses some. V, J and clone size are taken as reported in that table, and D and trimming were inferred from the DNA itself. Among some 320,000 clones listed, approximately 85% were seen once. CDR1 and CDR2 from the germline V gene are LNHDA and SQIVND (reference sequence). CDR3 size: 14 residues. The trim removed 6 bases at V and 2 bases at J, leaving 6 bases unmatched.

The chain carries TRBV19 and TRBJ1-2; 7 nucleotides match TRBD1. The sample was peripheral blood. The TCR comes from a human donor in a cohort sampled during active COVID-19. The CDR3 region has the DNA TGTGCCAGTAGCCGATCGACAGGGAACTATGGCTACACCTTC. The encoded protein is CASSRSTGNYGYTF. Combining the CDR3 with reference TRBV19 and TRBJ1-2 gives the whole variable domain DGGITQSPKYLFRKEGQNVTLSCEQNLNHDAMYWYRQDPGQGLRLIYYSQIVNDFQKGDIAEGYSVSREKKESFPLTVTSAQKNPTAFYLCASSRSTGNYGYTFGSGTRLTVV.